What follows is one T cell receptor (beta chain) and its context. This clone's antigen is unknown. No quality values exist for individual bases; no much larger clone is one base distant. The CDR3 holds 15 amino acids from the cysteine to the phenylalanine. Only the CDR3 DNA stays, 45 bases, in frame from base 1. For CDR1 and CDR2, the germline V gene (reference sequence) lists SEHNR and FQNEAQ. V is reduced by 5 bases and J by 0 bases, leaving a spacing of 10 bases between them. The sample belongs to a study of cytomegalovirus exposure and HLA in healthy donors (dated by TCRdb to about 2017). Some background on the complete study: An earlier analysis of some 600 of the donors reported roughly 300 Gb of sequence data and 117 million unique TCR beta sequences obtained from 180 million or so T cells. Roughly 5 DR-DQ haplotypes were handled as single units for association and clustering because linkage in the cohort was strong. Of the roughly 400 genotyped donors, more than 75% were placed in the genetic ancestry cluster associated with self-reported Caucasian donors. HLA typing covered class I and class II loci at four-digit resolution. To decide whether each TCR beta V gene segment behaved as functional or pseudogenic, an earlier analysis of fewer than 750 of the donors relied on high-throughput TCR beta sequencing. The study aimed to test whether cataloging public T cell receptors could reveal signatures of past pathogen exposure. High-throughput TCR immunosequencing, statistical association of individual TCRs with disease status, and machine learning were combined to predict cytomegalovirus infection status. A separate validation cohort of 100 to 150 different subjects was used in addition to the approximately 610-subject first cohort. All discovery cohort repertoires had been generated on a single sequencing platform. A later analysis re-analyzed previously published TCR beta repertoires from several hundred donors and added high-resolution HLA genotyping to study TCR occurrence patterns. The study used immunosequencing to profile the T cell repertoires of several hundred subjects and linked those repertoires to cytomegalovirus serostatus. Among some 410 genotyped donors of the cohort, an average of 235,054 unique TCR beta nucleotide sequences were sequenced per donor, about a sixth of them non-productive. Around 330 gigabases of sequencing data and roughly 80 million unique TCR sequences made up an early release that covered approximately 700 HLA-typed donors. In a later genetic analysis, genome-wide SNP genotypes for about 55% of the 666 donors were used, and that subset was treated as a discovery cohort. Donor age, sex, ethnicity and CMV serostatus were compiled together with the repertoire data. The number of typed donors differed by locus: roughly 629-630 for A, B, C, DRB1 and DQB1; 500 to 550 for DQA1; roughly 600 for DPA1; and some 450 for DPB1. The later analysis used no new phenotypic data to find candidate immune exposures, relying instead on TCR beta sequences and their occurrence across donors. The paper as a whole reports these results and caveats: In this cohort, only TCR beta chains were sequenced, and detectable features were limited by the absence of alpha or paired-chain data. In vitro tests confirmed that a few of the cytomegalovirus-associated TCR beta chains recognize cytomegalovirus antigens. V-gene and J-gene trimming of TCR beta chains was associated with a missense DCLRE1C variant in a later genetic analysis, and the association was replicated in an independent cohort. Cytomegalovirus status was reported to be diagnosed by the classifier with high specificity and sensitivity in both the original and validation cohorts. Assigning TCR associations to individual alleles was difficult when HLA alleles, especially DR and DQ, strongly co-occurred. A cluster of highly shared sequence variants was judged likely to represent a technical artifact of the sequencing pipeline. Some IMGT-functional V segments, including TRBV6-2 and TRBV6-3, could not be distinguished by the 87-base-pair reads and were therefore excluded. Because HLA typing was unavailable for some donors at each locus, only the typed subset was used in association tests. An earlier analysis of approximately 570 of the donors showed that most TCR beta V segments appeared in productive rearrangements either about 87% or about 30% of the time, which broadly matched IMGT annotations. Correlated functional status among segregating V segments might be attributable to linkage disequilibrium, but an unknown experimental factor could not be ruled out. In a later analysis, 16,951 TCR beta sequences were associated with specific HLA alleles at a false discovery rate of 0.05. In a later analysis, TCR association rates were found to vary across HLA loci, with the most associated TCRs seen for DRB1 alleles and the fewest for HLA-C alleles. The study listed 150 to 200 TCR beta chains as associated with cytomegalovirus. Most TCR sequences were seen in very few donors, while some public TCRs were found in many individuals. According to a later analysis, parvovirus B19, influenza, CMV and Epstein-Barr virus appeared linked to several top co-occurrence clusters. In a later analysis, most CMV-associated TCR beta chains were found to appear HLA-restricted, with HLA associations seemingly driven largely by CMV exposure. A later analysis found that HLA-associated TCR beta chains were more clonally expanded and had lower generation probabilities than equally common non-associated chains. A further reported finding was that TCR beta sequences accurately predicted the HLA-A and HLA-B alleles for most subjects in the first cohort. Roughly uniform sequencing depth across donors was assumed in presence/absence analyses, although this assumption may not hold. The only immune exposure information available for the cohort was CMV serostatus. Because counts were too low, 15 to 20 rarely observed V segments, including chromosome 9 orphons, were excluded from the earlier analysis of some 590 of the donors. In a later genetic analysis, fewer N-insertions in productive TCRs were reported among donors in an Asian-associated ancestry cluster than the approximately 670-donor mean. It was suggested by the authors that the approach could potentially be generalized to other disease states and immunological phenotypes.

The cohort consisted of some 730 healthy bone marrow donors. All cohort members were sampled while nominally healthy, although unrecorded immune exposures were likely present. The donor tested CMV seropositive, placing the donor among the 289 seropositive members of the cohort. A peripheral blood sample was provided by each donor, and peripheral blood mononuclear cells were used for TCR beta sequencing. The Qiagen DNeasy Blood Extraction Kit was used to extract genomic DNA from the blood cell samples. The library came from the immunoSEQ multiplex PCR assay. The multiplex PCR relied on a mix of 60 forward primers for TCR Vbeta segments and 13 reverse primers for TCR Jbeta segments. Amplification of the CDR3 region of rearranged TCR beta genes was performed with a multiplex PCR assay on genomic DNA. Amplified TCR beta libraries were sequenced as 87-base-pair reads on the Illumina HiSeq System. The study's own analysis went as follows. In a later analysis, tens of millions of unique TCR beta chains were counted across the roughly 610 repertoires, and roughly 10 million of these chains were shared by at least two donors. To remove PCR and sequencing errors, raw reads were error-corrected and collapsed into unique sequences using a nearest-neighbor algorithm that merged closely related sequences. Alignment of CDR3 sequences to IMGT reference sequences was used to assign V, D and J gene segments. For a sequence to be retained, at least a six-nucleotide match to both a V gene segment and a J gene segment was required. A rearrangement counted as productive if the CDR3 had no stop codons and remained in frame with V and J, and every other rearrangement counted as non-productive. CDR3 was defined by IMGT convention, running from the second conserved V-encoded cysteine to the conserved J-encoded phenylalanine. The earlier analysis of some 600 of the donors excluded sequences that lacked an unambiguous match to a single V gene segment. In an earlier analysis of approximately 610 of the donors, V segments were called functional above 56.7% productive rearrangements and were called segregating when the between-donor standard deviation exceeded 5%. A statistical classification framework was built for diagnosing cytomegalovirus status from the catalog of TCR beta chain sequences. In a later analysis, V and J genes were assigned by comparing TCR nucleotide sequences against IMGT/GENE-DB human TR gene sequences. In a later analysis, CDR3 sequences and most-parsimonious VDJ recombination scenarios were assigned using the TCRdist pipeline. In a later analysis, each TCR beta chain was defined by its CDR3 amino acid sequence together with its V-gene family, and reads without a unique V-gene family were excluded. As a way to deal with suspected cross-contamination and a sequencing artifact, a later analysis dropped roughly 600 nucleotide sequences that were highly shared and had low generation probability. For each public chain, a later analysis derived a clonal expansion index from normalized ranks of inferred template counts within each repertoire. In a later analysis, generation probabilities were computed using a VDJ recombination model fitted to out-of-frame rearrangements, and the results were checked against IGoR. In a later analysis, hypergeometric tests were used to score TCR-TCR, TCR-HLA and TCR-CMV co-occurrence, with a repertoire-size bias correction applied to TCR pairs. In a later analysis, false discovery rates were estimated by permuting HLA or CMV assignments 20 times. A later analysis grouped co-occurring TCRs with DBSCAN, adding TCRdist sequence similarity when clustering within HLA-allele-positive subsets. Repertoires with fewer than 30,000 or more than 120,000 public chains were left out of co-occurrence clustering, as were five repertoires with anomalous nucleotide sharing. In its TCRdb copy, this immuneACCESS table keeps in-frame sequences only and misses some clones. Where compared with another copy, unresolved V genes explain less than half of these, and the others have no known cause. V and J calls and clone size are those listed in that table; D and trimming were worked out from the DNA. For this sample there are some 87,000 clones; about four fifths appear just once. Almost 6% of the sample is held by the ten biggest clonotypes.

This clonotype was obtained from a man aged 18 to 35 in good health and CMV-seropositive. The sequence is built from TRBV7-9 and TRBJ1-4, with TRBD1 tentatively as D gene (5 bases match). The sample consisted of PBMCs. The CDR3 reads as follows: CASSKRQTTNEKLFF. The bases are TGTGCCAGCAGCAAGAGACAGACAACTAATGAAAAACTGTTTTTT.